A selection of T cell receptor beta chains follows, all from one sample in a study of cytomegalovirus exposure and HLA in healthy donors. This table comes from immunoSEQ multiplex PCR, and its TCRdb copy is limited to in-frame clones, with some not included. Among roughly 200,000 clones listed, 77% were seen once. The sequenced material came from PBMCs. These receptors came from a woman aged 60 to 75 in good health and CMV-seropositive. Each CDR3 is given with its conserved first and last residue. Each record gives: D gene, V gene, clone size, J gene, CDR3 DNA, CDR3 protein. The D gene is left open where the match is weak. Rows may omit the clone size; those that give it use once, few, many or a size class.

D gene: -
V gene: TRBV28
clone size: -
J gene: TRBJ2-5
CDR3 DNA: TGTGCCAGCAGTCTCAGTCAAGAGACCCAGTACTTC
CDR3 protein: CASSLSQETQYF

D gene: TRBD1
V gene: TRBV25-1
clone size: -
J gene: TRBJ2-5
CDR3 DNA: TGTGCCAGCAGTGAATATGGAGGACAGGGGCGACAAGAGACCCAGTACTTC
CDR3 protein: CASSEYGGQGRQETQYF

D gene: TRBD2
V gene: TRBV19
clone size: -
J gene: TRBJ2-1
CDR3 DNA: TGTGCCAGTAGTGGATCGGGAGCGGGGGTACGGTTCTTC
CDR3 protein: CASSGSGAGVRFF

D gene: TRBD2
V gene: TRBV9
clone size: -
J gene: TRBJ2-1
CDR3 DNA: TGTGCCAGCAGCGTAGGGGGGGGAGCGGGAGGGATAAGGCAGTTCTTC
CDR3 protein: CASSVGGGAGGIRQFF

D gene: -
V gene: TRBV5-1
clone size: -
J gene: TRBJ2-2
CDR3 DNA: TGCGCCAGCAGCGCGGACAGCGCGAACACCGGGGAGCTGTTTTTT
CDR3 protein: CASSADSANTGELFF

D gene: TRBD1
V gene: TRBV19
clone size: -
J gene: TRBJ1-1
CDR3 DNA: TGTGCCAGTAGTCCTAGGACAGGAATTGTTGGTGAAGCTTTCTTT
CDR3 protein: CASSPRTGIVGEAFF

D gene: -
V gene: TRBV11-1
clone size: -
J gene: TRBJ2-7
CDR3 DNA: TGTGCCAGCAGTCAGAATACGGGACAAGGGTTCTACGAGCAGTACTTC
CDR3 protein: CASSQNTGQGFYEQYF

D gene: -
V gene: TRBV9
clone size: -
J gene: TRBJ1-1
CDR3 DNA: TGTGCCGGCAGCGTAGGTGGGGACTACTTCAACGTGAACACTGAAGCTTTCTTT
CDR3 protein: CAGSVGGDYFNVNTEAFF

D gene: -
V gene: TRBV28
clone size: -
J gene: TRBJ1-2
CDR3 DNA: TGTGCCAGCAGTTCCGACAGTCAGGCCTATGGCTACACCTTC
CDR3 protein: CASSSDSQAYGYTF

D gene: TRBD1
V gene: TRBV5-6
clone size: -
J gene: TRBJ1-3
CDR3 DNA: TGTGCCAGCAGCTCACAGGGGTTCAACTCTGGAAACACCATATATTTT
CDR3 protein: CASSSQGFNSGNTIYF

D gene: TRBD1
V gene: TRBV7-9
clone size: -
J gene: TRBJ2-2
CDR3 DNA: TGTGCCAGCAGCAAGGGACAGCGAACCGGGGAGCTGTTTTTT
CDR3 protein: CASSKGQRTGELFF

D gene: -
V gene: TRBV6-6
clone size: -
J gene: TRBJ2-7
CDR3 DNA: TGTGCCAGCGAAGAGGGAGGCGAGCAGTACTTC
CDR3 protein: CASEEGGEQYF

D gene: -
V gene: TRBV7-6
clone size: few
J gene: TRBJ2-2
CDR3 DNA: TGTGCCAGCAGCTCCGGGCGGGGAGACACCGGGGAGCTGTTTTTT
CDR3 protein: CASSSGRGDTGELFF

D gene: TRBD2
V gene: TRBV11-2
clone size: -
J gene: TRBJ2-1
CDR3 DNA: TGTGCCAGCGGGGAGGGGTACAATGAGCAGTTCTTC
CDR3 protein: CASGEGYNEQFF

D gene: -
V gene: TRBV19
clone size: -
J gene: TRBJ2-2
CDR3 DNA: TGTGCCAGTAGTATATCCCTTTACACCGGGGAGCTGTTTTTT
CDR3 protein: CASSISLYTGELFF

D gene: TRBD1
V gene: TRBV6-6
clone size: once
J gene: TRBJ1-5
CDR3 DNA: TGTGCCAGCAGTCGGGAACAGGGGCCCGGCCAGCCCCAGCATTTT
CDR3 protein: CASSREQGPGQPQHF

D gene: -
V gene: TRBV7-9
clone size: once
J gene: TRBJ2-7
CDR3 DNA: TGTGCCAGCAGCTCGCTCCCGTCCTACGAGCAGTACTTC
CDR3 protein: CASSSLPSYEQYF

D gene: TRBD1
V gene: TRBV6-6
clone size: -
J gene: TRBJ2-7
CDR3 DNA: TGTGCCAGCAGTCATCCGGACAGGGCGTGGGAGCAGTACTTC
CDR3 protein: CASSHPDRAWEQYF